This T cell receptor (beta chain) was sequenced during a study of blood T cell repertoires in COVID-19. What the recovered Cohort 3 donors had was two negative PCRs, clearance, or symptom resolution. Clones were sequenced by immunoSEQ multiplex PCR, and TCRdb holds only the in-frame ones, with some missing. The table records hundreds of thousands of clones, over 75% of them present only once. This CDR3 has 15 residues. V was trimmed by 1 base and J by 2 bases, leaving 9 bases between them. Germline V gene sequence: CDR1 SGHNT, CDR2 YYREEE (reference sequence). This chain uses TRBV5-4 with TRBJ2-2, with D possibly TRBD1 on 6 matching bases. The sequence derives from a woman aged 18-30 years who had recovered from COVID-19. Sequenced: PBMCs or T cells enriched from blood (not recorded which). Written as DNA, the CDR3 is TGTGCCAGCAGCTTGTCGACAGGAAACACCGGGGAGCTGTTTTTT. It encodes CASSLSTGNTGELFF.